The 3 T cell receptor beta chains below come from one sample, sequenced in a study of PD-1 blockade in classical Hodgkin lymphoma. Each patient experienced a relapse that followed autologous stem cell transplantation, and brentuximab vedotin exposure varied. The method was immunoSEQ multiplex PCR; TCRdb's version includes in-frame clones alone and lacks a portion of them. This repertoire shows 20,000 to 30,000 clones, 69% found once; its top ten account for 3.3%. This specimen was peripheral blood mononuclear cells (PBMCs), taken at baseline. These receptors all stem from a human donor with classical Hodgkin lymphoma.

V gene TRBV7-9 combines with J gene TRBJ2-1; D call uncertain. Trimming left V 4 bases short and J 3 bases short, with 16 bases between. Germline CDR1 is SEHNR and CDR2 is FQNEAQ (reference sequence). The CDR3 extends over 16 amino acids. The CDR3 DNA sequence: TGTGCCAGCAGCTCAACTGCACGTCACAACTACAATGAGCAGTTCTTC. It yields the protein CASSSTARHNYNEQFF.

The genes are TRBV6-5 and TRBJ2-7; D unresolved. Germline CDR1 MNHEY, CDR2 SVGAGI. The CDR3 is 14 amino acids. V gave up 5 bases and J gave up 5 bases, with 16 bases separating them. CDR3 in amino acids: CASSPLGPGDEQYF. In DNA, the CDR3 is TGTGCCAGCAGTCCCCTAGGACCTGGCGACGAGCAGTACTTC.

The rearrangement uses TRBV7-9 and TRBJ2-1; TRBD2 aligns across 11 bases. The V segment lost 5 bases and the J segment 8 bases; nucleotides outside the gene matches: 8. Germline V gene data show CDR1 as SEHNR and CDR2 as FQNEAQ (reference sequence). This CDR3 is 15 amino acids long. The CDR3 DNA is TGTGCCAGCAGCCCCCCGGGACTAGCGGTCGATGAGCAGTTCTTC. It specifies CASSPPGLAVDEQFF.